This T cell receptor (beta chain) was captured by sequencing in a study of blood T cells in healthy people across ages. The CDR3 spans 18 residues. V was clipped by 0 bases and J by 1 base; unmatched bases: 7. CDR1 is MNHEY, CDR2 SVGEGT, per germline. It was with a sample-barcoded 5' primer and a J-beta primer mix that a second PCR of roughly 7 to 12 cycles was run. In TCRdb, the 5' RACE reads were re-called with MiXCR into one record per CDR3 protein. The sample consists of around 870,000 distinct CDR3 sequences, 25% to 30% of them appearing once. Roughly 9.2 milliliters was the volume of peripheral blood drawn from each donor. This clonotype was observed at least ten times.

Sequences were obtained from blood. V gene TRBV6-2 or TRBV6-3 combines with J gene TRBJ2-3, with 10 bases identical to TRBD2. The sequence came from a woman at least 80 years old in good health. The CDR3 DNA reads as TGTGCCAGCAGTTACTCAGCGGGGGGGCTAAATGGCACAGATACGCAGTATTTT. Protein sequence: CASSYSAGGLNGTDTQYF.